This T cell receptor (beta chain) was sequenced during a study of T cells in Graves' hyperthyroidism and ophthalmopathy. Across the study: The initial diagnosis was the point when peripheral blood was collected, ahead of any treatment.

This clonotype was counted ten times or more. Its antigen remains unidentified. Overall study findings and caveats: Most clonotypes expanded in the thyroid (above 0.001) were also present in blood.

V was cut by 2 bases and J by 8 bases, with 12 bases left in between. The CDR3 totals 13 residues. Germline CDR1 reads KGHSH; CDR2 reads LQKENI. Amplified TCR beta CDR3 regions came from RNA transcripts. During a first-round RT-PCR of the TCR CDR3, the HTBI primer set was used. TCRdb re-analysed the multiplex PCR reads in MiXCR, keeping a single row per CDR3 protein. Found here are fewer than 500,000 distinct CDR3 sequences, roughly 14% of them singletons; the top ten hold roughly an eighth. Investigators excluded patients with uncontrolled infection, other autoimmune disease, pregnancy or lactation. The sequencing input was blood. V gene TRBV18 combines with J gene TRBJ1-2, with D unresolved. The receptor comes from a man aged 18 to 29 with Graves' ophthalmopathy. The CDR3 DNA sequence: TGTGCCAGCTCACCAGGACCAAGCGGGGGCTACACCTTC. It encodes CASSPGPSGGYTF. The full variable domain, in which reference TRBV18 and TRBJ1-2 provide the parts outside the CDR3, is NAGVMQNPRHLVRRRGQEARLRCSPMKGHSHVYWYRQLPEEGLKFMVYLQKENIIDESGMPKERFSAEFPKEGPSILRIQQVVRGDSAAYFCASSPGPSGGYTFGSGTRLTVV.